This TCR beta chain was sequenced during a study of T-cell reconstitution after alpha-beta-depleted transplantation in children. Notes on the study in general: At the one-year point after transplant, T-cell counts and TCRbeta diversity were found to come mostly from T cells that had been newly produced.

TCRbeta library preparation incorporated unique molecular identifiers. TCRdb reprocessed the PCR reads via MiXCR and lists one record per CDR3 protein. The repertoire consists of approximately 650,000 distinct CDR3 sequences, with roughly 13% occurring once and the leading ten covering roughly 0.84%. CDR1 and CDR2 from the germline V gene are SGHRS and YFSETQ. Trimming stripped 4 bases from V and 0 bases from J, with 13 bases between. The CDR3 runs 15 residues. This clonotype occurred many times. Its antigen is undetermined. The source is a girl aged 2 to 9 with congenital amegakaryocytic thrombocytopenia, due to receive a stem cell transplant. The chain is built from TRBV5-1 and TRBJ1-1, with D maybe TRBD1 (5 bases). The specimen comprised PBMCs, sampled before TCRalphabeta/CD19-depleted stem cell transplant. Here the CDR3 reads CASSGTLPMNTEAFF. The CDR3 DNA follows: TGCGCCAGCAGCGGGACGCTTCCCATGAACACTGAAGCTTTCTTT.